These T cell receptor beta chains were read from a single sample in a study of blood T cell repertoires in COVID-19. Here immunoSEQ multiplex PCR was the method, and the copy in TCRdb shows in-frame clones only, minus some. The repertoire holds 130,000 to 150,000 clones, with 85% to 90% as singletons. Sequencing was performed on peripheral blood. All receptors come from a man in his late teens or twenties with COVID-19, enrolled during active disease. Both conserved end residues are part of each CDR3. D genes are given only for firm matches. Clone size, where shown, is once, few, many, or a class for clones that have expanded.

size: .; J: TRBJ2-1; V: TRBV10-3; D: TRBD2; DNA: TGTGCCATCCGGAGCGGGACCTACAATGAGCAGTTCTTC; CDR3: CAIRSGTYNEQFF
size: .; J: TRBJ2-7; V: TRBV15; D: TRBD2; DNA: TGTGCCACCAGCAGAGATCAGGGACTAGCCTACGAGCAGTACTTC; CDR3: CATSRDQGLAYEQYF
size: .; J: TRBJ2-7; V: TRBV3-1/TRBV3-2; D: .; DNA: TGTGCCAGCAGCCGAATGGGAACAGGATCCCACGAGCAGTACTTC; CDR3: CASSRMGTGSHEQYF
size: .; J: TRBJ2-7; V: TRBV28; D: .; DNA: TGTGCCAGCAGCCCCCCTCAGGACATCCCTCACTCGGGGTACTTC; CDR3: CASSPPQDIPHSGYF
size: .; J: TRBJ1-3; V: TRBV6-5; D: .; DNA: TGTGCCAGCAGAGCTGGACAGTACTCTGGAAACACCATATATTTT; CDR3: CASRAGQYSGNTIYF
size: .; J: TRBJ2-2; V: TRBV13; D: TRBD2; DNA: TGTGCCAGCACCGGGGAGGGACCGCCCGGGGAGCTGTTTTTT; CDR3: CASTGEGPPGELFF
size: .; J: TRBJ2-3; V: TRBV5-4; D: TRBD2; DNA: TGTGCCAGCAGCCCCGTTAGCGGGAGGGTCACAGATACGCAGTATTTT; CDR3: CASSPVSGRVTDTQYF
size: once; J: TRBJ1-2; V: TRBV5-4; D: .; DNA: TGTGCCAGCAGCTTGGCTATGGTTGGCTACACCTTC; CDR3: CASSLAMVGYTF
size: .; J: TRBJ2-7; V: TRBV30; D: TRBD2; DNA: TGTGCCTGGAGGGGGCGGGGGAGCGAGCAGTACTTC; CDR3: CAWRGRGSEQYF
size: .; J: TRBJ2-1; V: TRBV9; D: .; DNA: TGTGCCAGCACTACCGCTTCCGGCTCCTACAATGAGCAGTTCTTC; CDR3: CASTTASGSYNEQFF